Included here is one TCR beta chain sequence, with context. Trimming removed 3 bases from V and 1 base from J, with 13 bases in between. Germline values: CDR1 SGHRS, CDR2 YFSETQ. CDR3 length equals 16 residues. This record belongs to a study of T cell changes during pregnancy in multiple sclerosis. TCRdb keeps only in-frame clones here, not all; method: immunoSEQ multiplex PCR. The table records over 25,000 clones, 89% of them present only once. The sequences come from CD8+ T cells from peripheral blood mononuclear cells, collected in the third trimester of pregnancy. The rearrangement uses TRBV5-1 and TRBJ2-2; D perhaps matches TRBD1 (5 bases). This TCR derives from a female donor with multiple sclerosis, enrolled in a pregnancy study. The CDR3 DNA reads as TGCGCCAGCAGCTCGCCACAGGATAGGAACACCGGGGAGCTGTTTTTT. Translation gives CASSSPQDRNTGELFF.